One and the same sample provided the 13 T cell receptor beta chains below, sequenced in a study of beta chain features in type 1 diabetes. Expressed TCRB transcripts were sequenced because the isolated RNA had all been reverse transcribed beforehand. Assay used: immunoSEQ multiplex PCR; TCRdb lists only in-frame clones, some missing. The sample has 300,000 to 400,000 clones, roughly 13% seen once. The sequencing sample was made of naive CD4+ T cells from blood. The source of these receptors is a man between 18 and 35 years old in good health.

This chain connects TRBV7-2 to TRBJ2-5; the match to TRBD2 covers 8 bases. The DNA matches TRBJ2-7 better at its end, which makes the J call doubtful. Germline lookup yields CDR1 SGHTA and CDR2 FQGNSA. There are 13 residues in the CDR3. The CDR3 DNA reads TGTGCCAGCAGCTATAGCGGGACCTACGAGCAGTACTTC. Its translation is CASSYSGTYEQYF.

This clone showed up just a few times. The rearrangement links TRBV10-3 to TRBJ2-7, with 7 bases fitting TRBD1. CDR3 length: 15 residues. V shed 4 bases and J 4 bases; nucleotides not matched to a gene: 10. Germline CDR1 ENHRY, CDR2 SYGVKD. CDR3 sequence: CAISGRGQSLYEQYF. The CDR3 region has the DNA TGTGCCATCAGTGGTCGGGGACAGAGCCTTTACGAGCAGTACTTC.

This clone was seen ten or more times. The V gene is TRBV11-2, the J gene TRBJ2-2; maybe TRBD1 (6 bases). The CDR3 runs 13 residues. Deletions cut 5 bases from V and 6 bases from J, with 10 bases between. CDR1 and CDR2 from the germline V gene are SGHAT and FQNNGV. CDR3 in amino acids: CASSIYRAGELFF. In DNA form, the CDR3 reads TGTGCCAGCAGCATCTACAGGGCCGGGGAGCTGTTTTTT.

CDR3 sequence reads: CASSLGTGTEAFF. DNA of the CDR3: TGTGCCAGCAGTCTAGGGACAGGCACTGAAGCTTTCTTT. V and J are TRBV28 and TRBJ1-1; 8 positions match TRBD1. This CDR3 is 13 amino acids long. Germline-derived CDR1 and CDR2 are MDHEN and SYDVKM. The ends lost 5 bases at V and 4 bases at J; junction bases unmatched: 3.

The chain combines TRBV6-6 with TRBJ1-5, with 10 bases identical to TRBD1. V shed 4 bases, J shed 3 bases, and the junction held 3 bases outside the gene matches. The CDR3 runs 15 residues. Germline V gives CDR1 MNHNY, CDR2 SVGAGI (reference sequence). Written as DNA, the CDR3 is TGTGCCAGCAGTTCCGGGACAGGGGTCAATCAGCCCCAGCATTTT. Protein product: CASSSGTGVNQPQHF.

The chain links TRBV4-3 to TRBJ1-4; a possible D gene is TRBD1 (6 bases). Trimming cost V 4 bases and J 3 bases, with 18 bases left between them. This CDR3 contains 17 residues. Germline V gene lookup returns CDR1 LGHNA and CDR2 YSLEER. CDR3 DNA: TGCGCCAGCAGCCGAGGCGCCTTCAGGGGTCCTAATGAAAAACTGTTTTTT. It codes for CASSRGAFRGPNEKLFF.

In the case of this clone: Relative to the germline gene, one junction end is altered; a read error may explain this. V is TRBV5-6 and J is TRBJ1-5; D not certain. Germline lookup yields CDR1 SGHDT and CDR2 YYEEEE. The CDR3 sequence is 15 residues long. The chain's CDR3 is CASSLRSVGNQPQHF. DNA of the CDR3: TGTGCCAGCAGCTTGAGGTCAGTGGGCAACCAGCCCCAGCATTTT.

Notes on this clone: Other DNA sequences from this sample encode an identical CDR3 as well. The rearrangement links TRBV10-3 to TRBJ2-1; possible D gene TRBD2, 5 bases. Germline V gives CDR1 ENHRY, CDR2 SYGVKD. Trimming took off 3 bases at V and 0 bases at J, with 6 bases between the two ends. The CDR3 loop spans 14 amino acids. This CDR3 reads CAISEGSSYNEQFF. CDR3 nucleotide sequence: TGTGCCATCAGTGAAGGGAGCTCCTACAATGAGCAGTTCTTC.

The V and J genes are TRBV5-4 and TRBJ2-5, with D possibly TRBD1 on 5 matching bases. Germline values: CDR1 SGHNT, CDR2 YYREEE (reference sequence). V lost 2 bases and J lost 4, with 9 bases in between. CDR3 length: 13 amino acids. CDR3 amino acids: CASSFLGAETQYF. DNA for the CDR3: TGTGCCAGCAGCTTTTTAGGGGCAGAGACCCAGTACTTC.

The chain carries TRBV5-1 and TRBJ1-1; D is unclear. The V end was cut by 0 bases, the J end by 8 bases, with 11 bases between. Per germline, CDR1 SGHRS and CDR2 YFSETQ. The CDR3 is made up of 13 amino acids. The CDR3 loop reads CASSLERLGEAFF. The DNA of the CDR3 is TGCGCCAGCAGCTTGGAACGACTAGGGGAAGCTTTCTTT.

The rearrangement joins TRBV2 to TRBJ2-1, with TRBD2 as a possible D gene (5 bases). Per the germline V gene, CDR1 is SNHLY and CDR2 is FYNNEI. The CDR3 spans 17 residues. V shed 6 bases and J shed 0 bases, with 18 bases lying between them. The CDR3: CASSLEGQVSSYNEQFF. The CDR3 DNA sequence: TGTGCCAGCAGCCTCGAGGGTCAGGTGAGCTCCTACAATGAGCAGTTCTTC.

The chain links TRBV9 to TRBJ2-5; 11 bases agree with TRBD2. Germline lookup yields CDR1 SGDLS and CDR2 YYNGEE. The CDR3 is made up of 18 amino acids. Germline trimming cut 4 bases from V and 0 bases from J; bases unmatched to any gene: 11. The CDR3 spells CASSSRLAGPENQETQYF. In nucleotides, the CDR3 is TGTGCCAGCAGCTCCCGACTAGCGGGGCCCGAAAACCAAGAGACCCAGTACTTC.

This sequence joins TRBV6-6 and TRBJ2-1; 7 positions agree with TRBD2. The CDR3 is 16 residues long. Germline V CDR1 and CDR2: MNHNY, SVGAGI (reference sequence). V lost 2 bases, J lost 7 bases, and 11 bases stayed unmatched. The chain's CDR3 is CASSYPKAGSGNEQFF. The CDR3 DNA is TGTGCCAGCAGTTACCCTAAAGCGGGGTCAGGGAATGAGCAGTTCTTC.